These 27 T cell receptor beta chains came from one sample sequenced in a study of T cell responses to AZD1222 COVID-19 vaccine. Some clones are missing from TCRdb's copy, which holds only in-frame ones; the method was immunoSEQ multiplex PCR. The sample consists of about 35,000 clones, 85% to 90% of them appearing once. This specimen consisted of peripheral blood, obtained 28 days after the second AZD1222 dose. Every receptor here comes from an adult who received the AZD1222 COVID-19 vaccine.

The CDR3 sequence is CASSQGQGPDGGGEQYF. The DNA for the CDR3 is TGCGCCAGCAGCCAAGGGCAGGGGCCTGATGGGGGAGGGGAGCAGTACTTC. The V call is TRBV4-1, the J call TRBJ2-7; D may be TRBD2 (7 bases). V shed 1 base and J shed 7 bases, with 23 bases lying between them. Germline V gene lookup returns CDR1 MGHRA and CDR2 YSYEKL. The CDR3 is 17 amino acids.

The J gene is TRBJ2-7, the V gene TRBV12-3 or TRBV12-4; TRBD1 matches at 12 bases. The CDR3 runs 13 residues. V trimming: 6 bases; J trimming: 7 bases; junction bases outside the gene matches: 4. For the CDR3, the DNA is TGTGCCAGCAGCCGGGACAGGGGGCAAGAGCAGTACTTC. Translating gives CASSRDRGQEQYF.

The chain uses TRBV7-9 and TRBJ2-1, with a tentative D call TRBD1 (5 bases). This CDR3 region has 18 residues. V was cut by 5 bases and J by 1 base, with 21 bases left in between. Germline loops: CDR1 SEHNR, CDR2 FQNEAQ (reference sequence). Here the CDR3 reads CASSTHQWQGFSYNEQFF. The CDR3 DNA is TGTGCCAGCAGCACCCACCAGTGGCAGGGTTTTTCCTACAATGAGCAGTTCTTC. Supplemented by reference TRBV7-9 and TRBJ2-1, the full variable domain reads DTGVSQNPRHKITKRGQNVTFRCDPISEHNRLYWYRQTLGQGPEFLTYFQNEAQLEKSRLLSDRFSAERPKGSFSTLEIQRTEQGDSAMYLCASSTHQWQGFSYNEQFFGPGTRLTVL.

The chain couples TRBV5-4 to TRBJ2-7, with 9 positions matching TRBD1. The trim removed 2 bases at V and 2 bases at J, leaving 5 bases unmatched. The CDR3 length is 15 residues. Germline assignment: CDR1 SGHNT and CDR2 YYREEE (reference sequence). CDR3 coding DNA: TGTGCCAGCAGCTTATCCGGGACAGGGACCTACGAGCAGTACTTC. This gives the protein CASSLSGTGTYEQYF.

This clone has only one observation. The chain has TRBV30 and TRBJ2-1; 7 bases are a match to TRBD2. In germline, CDR1 is GTSNPN, CDR2 SVGIG (reference sequence). Trimming cost V 4 bases and J 0 bases; bases outside gene matches: 6. CDR3 length: 15 amino acids. The CDR3 nucleotides are TGTGCCTGGACGCGGGAGAGGAGCTCCTACAATGAGCAGTTCTTC. As protein: CAWTRERSSYNEQFF. The complete variable domain, with remaining parts taken from reference TRBV30 and TRBJ2-1, reads SQTIHQWPATLVQPVGSPLSLECTVEGTSNPNLYWYRQAAGRGLQLLFYSVGIGQISSEVPQNLSASRPQDRQFILSSKKLLLSDSGFYLCAWTRERSSYNEQFFGPGTRLTVL.

The gene calls are TRBV10-3 and TRBJ1-1; TRBD1 matches at 7 bases. CDR3 size: 15 residues. With 7 bases clipped from V and 3 bases from J, the junction kept 11 bases outside the gene matches. CDR1 ENHRY and CDR2 SYGVKD come from the germline V gene. The DNA of the CDR3 is TGTGCCATCATTACCCCGGGCAGGGGGGACACTGAAGCTTTCTTT. This encodes CAIITPGRGDTEAFF.

This rearrangement joins TRBV19 to TRBJ2-7; D is perhaps TRBD1 or TRBD2 (5 bases each). The V end lost 3 bases, the J end lost 3 bases, and 15 bases lay between the germline ends. Germline CDR1 reads LNHDA; CDR2 reads SQIVND (reference sequence). The CDR3 contains 15 residues. The CDR3 spells CASSIVGDGLYEQYF. The CDR3, as DNA: TGTGCCAGTAGTATCGTAGGGGACGGCCTCTACGAGCAGTACTTC.

The chain employs TRBV9 and TRBJ2-5, with D possibly being TRBD1 or TRBD2 (6 bases each). With 4 bases removed from V and 4 bases from J, the gap between germline ends came to 17 bases. This CDR3 comprises 15 residues. Germline V gives CDR1 SGDLS, CDR2 YYNGEE. The CDR3 loop reads CASSSYKGGRETQYF. For the CDR3, the DNA is TGTGCCAGCAGCTCCTATAAGGGGGGCAGAGAGACCCAGTACTTC.

V usage is TRBV7-9 and J usage is TRBJ1-4; 7 bases map to TRBD1. CDR1 SEHNR and CDR2 FQNEAQ come from the germline V gene (reference sequence). V lost 3 bases, J lost 3 bases, and 1 base stayed unmatched. The CDR3 covers 14 residues. DNA for the CDR3: TGTGCCAGCAGCTTGGGGACAGCTAATGAAAAACTGTTTTTT. Its translation: CASSLGTANEKLFF.

The rearrangement uses TRBV3-1 (or the pseudogene TRBV3-2) and TRBJ2-7, with D possibly being TRBD2 (6 bases). The CDR3 is 14 residues long. Trimming left V 1 base short and J 3 bases short, with 10 bases between. The germline gives CDR1 LGHDT, CDR2 YNNKEL (reference sequence). CDR3 nucleotides: TGTGCCAGCAGCCAAGGTCTTAGCGGCTACGAGCAGTACTTC. Residues: CASSQGLSGYEQYF.

This chain links TRBV19 with TRBJ1-4; D not certain. The CDR3 consists of 13 residues. Germline V CDR1 and CDR2: LNHDA, SQIVND (reference sequence). V lost 8 bases, J lost 6 bases, and 13 bases lay in between. The CDR3 here is CASGRWSDEKLFF. CDR3 in DNA: TGTGCCAGTGGCAGATGGTCGGATGAAAAACTGTTTTTT.

The table lists this clone with a few counts. V usage is TRBV7-9 and J usage is TRBJ1-5; the D is unclear. Germline CDR1 and CDR2: SEHNR and FQNEAQ (reference sequence). The V gene lost 1 base and the J gene lost 0 bases, with 7 bases spanning the gap. The CDR3 runs to 15 residues. The CDR3, as DNA: TGTGCCAGCAGCTTAGGGGGATATAGCAATCAGCCCCAGCATTTT. Translation gives CASSLGGYSNQPQHF.

This chain connects TRBV2 to TRBJ2-5; 11 nucleotides agree with TRBD2. V lost 4 bases and J lost 0; bases outside the gene matches: 4. Per germline, CDR1 SNHLY and CDR2 FYNNEI. The CDR3 has 16 residues. CDR3 bases: TGTGCCAGCAGTGCCGGACTAGCGGGTCACCAAGAGACCCAGTACTTC. Translated: CASSAGLAGHQETQYF.

CDR3 DNA: TGCAGCCTTCAAACTAACTATGGCTACACCTTC. Protein sequence: CSLQTNYGYTF. The V gene is TRBV20-1, the J gene TRBJ1-2, with D unresolved. Germline V lookup: CDR1 DFQATT, CDR2 SNEGSKA (reference sequence). CDR3 size: 11 residues.

The genes are TRBV28 and TRBJ2-4; D ambiguous. The CDR3 runs 16 residues. In germline, CDR1 is MDHEN, CDR2 SYDVKM. The ends were cut back, 2 bases at V and 1 base at J, with 12 bases in the middle. CDR3 DNA sequence: TGTGCCAGCAGTTTAGGAGAACGGATGGCCAAAAACATTCAGTACTTC. This codes for CASSLGERMAKNIQYF.

V usage is TRBV7-9 and J usage is TRBJ2-5, with D unresolved. The CDR3 runs 14 residues. Germline CDR1 and CDR2: SEHNR and FQNEAQ (reference sequence). Trimming shortened V by 3 bases and J by 5 bases, and 13 bases separated the two germline ends. The CDR3 region has the DNA TGTGCCAGCAGCTTTATTTCCGGCTGGGAGACCCAGTACTTC. This translates into CASSFISGWETQYF. The full variable domain, its missing parts supplied by reference TRBV7-9 and TRBJ2-5, is DTGVSQNPRHKITKRGQNVTFRCDPISEHNRLYWYRQTLGQGPEFLTYFQNEAQLEKSRLLSDRFSAERPKGSFSTLEIQRTEQGDSAMYLCASSFISGWETQYFGPGTRLLVL.

This rearrangement joins TRBV28 to TRBJ2-7; possibly TRBD2 for D (5 bases). The length of the CDR3 is 13 residues. The germline V and J ends were trimmed by 6 bases and 12 bases, with 21 bases remaining between them. In germline, CDR1 is MDHEN, CDR2 SYDVKM. CDR3 in amino acids: CASSPTITQGGYF. The CDR3 DNA sequence: TGTGCCAGCAGCCCCACCATAACACAAGGAGGGTACTTC.

The rearrangement links TRBV7-9 to TRBJ2-2, with D uncertain. CDR1 and CDR2 from the germline V gene are SEHNR and FQNEAQ (reference sequence). Between the trimmed V and J ends, which lost 0 bases and 6 bases, there was a span of 5 bases. The CDR3 covers 13 residues. CDR3 in amino acids: CASSLAGAGELFF. The CDR3 DNA reads TGTGCCAGCAGCTTAGCAGGAGCCGGGGAGCTGTTTTTT.

The gene calls are TRBV19 and TRBJ2-2; 11 bases are shared with TRBD1. After removal of 7 bases from V and 5 bases from J, the junction contained 12 bases not matched to a gene. The germline V gene encodes CDR1 LNHDA and CDR2 SQIVND (reference sequence). The CDR3 is made up of 17 amino acids. The CDR3 nucleotides read TGTGCCAGTACCACTCCGGGACAGGGGGTCCCTACCGGGGAGCTGTTTTTT. Encoded protein: CASTTPGQGVPTGELFF.

The chain has TRBV7-9 and TRBJ1-1, with a tentative D call TRBD1 (6 bases). Germline V gene lookup returns CDR1 SEHNR and CDR2 FQNEAQ (reference sequence). This CDR3 has 17 amino acids. Trimming left V 6 bases short and J 0 bases short, with 20 bases between. As DNA, the CDR3 is TGTGCCAGCAGACTCCAGGGATACAGGGTGGTGAACACTGAAGCTTTCTTT. This sequence encodes CASRLQGYRVVNTEAFF.

The chain uses TRBV5-1 and TRBJ1-3; tentatively, D is TRBD1 (5 bases). The CDR3 is 17 residues long. CDR1 and CDR2 from the germline V gene are SGHRS and YFSETQ. The V end lost 0 bases, the J end lost 0 bases, and 13 bases lay between the germline ends. The DNA for the CDR3 is TGCGCCAGCAGCTTGGAAGGGGTCGGCGCCTCTGGAAACACCATATATTTT. Amino acid sequence: CASSLEGVGASGNTIYF.

V is TRBV2 and J is TRBJ2-3; the D call may be TRBD1 or TRBD2 (5 bases each). V was clipped by 6 bases and J by 1 base, with 8 bases between them. Germline lookup yields CDR1 SNHLY and CDR2 FYNNEI. This CDR3 is 13 amino acids long. The CDR3 DNA is TGTGCCAGCAGGGGGGTTGGCACAGATACGCAGTATTTT. This encodes CASRGVGTDTQYF.

The rearrangement joins TRBV7-2 to TRBJ2-7, with TRBD2 identical over 8 bases. CDR1 is SGHTA, CDR2 FQGNSA, per germline. The length of the CDR3 is 14 residues. V lost 5 bases and J lost 6; bases outside the gene matches: 9. Here the CDR3 DNA reads TGTGCCAGCAGCCTGGTCGGGGGGGAGACCGAGCAGTACTTC. Translating it yields CASSLVGGETEQYF.

In DNA, the CDR3 is TGTGCCAGCTCACAGACACCGAGCTACGAGCAGTACTTC. Amino acids: CASSQTPSYEQYF. The chain joins TRBV18 to TRBJ2-7; the D is unclear. V was shortened by 4 bases and J by 3 bases, with 10 bases between the two germline ends. Germline V gene lookup returns CDR1 KGHSH and CDR2 LQKENI. This CDR3 spans 13 amino acids.

This chain links TRBV5-8 with TRBJ1-2, with D uncertain. CDR1 is SGHTS and CDR2 is YDEGEE in the germline V gene. This CDR3 spans 13 amino acids. Trimming left V 1 base short and J 4 bases short, with 8 bases between. This CDR3 is CASSLRGPYGYTF. The DNA of the CDR3 is TGTGCCAGCAGCTTGCGGGGTCCCTATGGCTACACCTTC.

The V call is TRBV3-1 (or the pseudogene TRBV3-2), the J call TRBJ2-7, with D tentatively TRBD2 (5 bases). The germline V gene encodes CDR1 LGHDT and CDR2 YNNKEL (reference sequence). Trimming took off 4 bases at V and 0 bases at J, with 13 bases between the two ends. The length of the CDR3 is 15 residues. As DNA, the CDR3 is TGTGCCAGCAGCCCCGGGATAAGCGCCTCCTACGAGCAGTACTTC. Encoded protein: CASSPGISASYEQYF.

This sequence joins TRBV30 and TRBJ1-2; no definite D call. Germline CDR1 is GTSNPN and CDR2 is SVGIG (reference sequence). Trimming cost V 0 bases and J 8 bases, with 13 bases left between them. The CDR3 contains 13 residues. In DNA form, the CDR3 reads TGTGCCTGGAGTGTACCGGGCCCCAGAGGCTACACCTTC. Protein: CAWSVPGPRGYTF.